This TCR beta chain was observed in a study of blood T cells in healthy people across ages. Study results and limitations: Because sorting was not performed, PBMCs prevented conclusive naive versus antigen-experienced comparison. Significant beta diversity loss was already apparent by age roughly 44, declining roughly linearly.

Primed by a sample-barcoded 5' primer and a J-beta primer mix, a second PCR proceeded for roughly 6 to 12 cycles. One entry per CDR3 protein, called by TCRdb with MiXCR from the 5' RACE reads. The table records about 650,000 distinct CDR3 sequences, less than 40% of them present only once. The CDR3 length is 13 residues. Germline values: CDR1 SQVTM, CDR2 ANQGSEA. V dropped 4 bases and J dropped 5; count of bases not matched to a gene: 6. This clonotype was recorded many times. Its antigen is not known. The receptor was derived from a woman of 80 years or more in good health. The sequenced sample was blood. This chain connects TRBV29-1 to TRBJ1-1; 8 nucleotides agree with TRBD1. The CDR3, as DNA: TGCAGCGTTGCTTTAGACAGGGGTACTGAAGCTTTCTTT. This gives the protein CSVALDRGTEAFF.